This T cell receptor (beta chain) was sequenced in a study of post-analysis software for immune sequencing data. In the study overall: Included courses were relapsing-remitting and secondary progressive multiple sclerosis; progressive-relapsing multiple sclerosis was also included. The study, taken as a whole, reports: In patients, about five TRBV segments were more frequent than in controls, with TRBV5-6, TRBV5-1 and TRBV20-1 among them. Relative to controls, patients with multiple sclerosis showed significantly lower normalized Chao1 diversity.

Germline V lookup: CDR1 MNHEY, CDR2 SVGAGI. CDR3 size: 13 residues. Of note for this clonotype: Its antigen is undetermined. The germline gene is not matched at one end of the junction; a read error may be the cause.

Each TCR beta cDNA library carried unique molecular identifiers. Input of roughly 0.85 to 11 million T cells yielded roughly 0.5 million cDNA molecules. MiXCR, run by TCRdb on the PCR reads, gives a single entry per CDR3 protein. This sample has approximately 730,000 distinct CDR3 sequences, with approximately 44% found just once. The sequence derives from a girl under 18 with multiple sclerosis. The source material was blood. The chain combines TRBV6-5 with TRBJ1-5; the D is unclear. CDR3 sequence reads: CANSYRRGQPQHF. CDR3 sequence (DNA): TGTGCCAACAGTTACAGACGGGGTCAGCCCCAGCATTTT.